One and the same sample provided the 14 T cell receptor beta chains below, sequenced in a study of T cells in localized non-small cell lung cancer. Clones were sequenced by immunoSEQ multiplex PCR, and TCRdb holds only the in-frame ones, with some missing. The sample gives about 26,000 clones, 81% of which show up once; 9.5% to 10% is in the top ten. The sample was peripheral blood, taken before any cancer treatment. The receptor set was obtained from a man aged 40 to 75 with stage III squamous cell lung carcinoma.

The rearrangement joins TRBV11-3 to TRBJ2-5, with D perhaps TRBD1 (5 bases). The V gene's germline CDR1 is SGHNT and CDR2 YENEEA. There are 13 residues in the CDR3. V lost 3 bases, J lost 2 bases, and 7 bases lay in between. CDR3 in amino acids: CASSFDRQETQYF. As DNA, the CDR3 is TGTGCCAGCAGCTTCGACAGACAAGAGACCCAGTACTTC.

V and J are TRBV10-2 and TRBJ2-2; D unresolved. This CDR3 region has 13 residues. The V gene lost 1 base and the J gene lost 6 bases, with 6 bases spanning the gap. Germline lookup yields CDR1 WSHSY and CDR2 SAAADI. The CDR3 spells CASSELGPGELFF. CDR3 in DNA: TGCGCCAGCAGTGAGTTAGGGCCCGGGGAGCTGTTTTTT.

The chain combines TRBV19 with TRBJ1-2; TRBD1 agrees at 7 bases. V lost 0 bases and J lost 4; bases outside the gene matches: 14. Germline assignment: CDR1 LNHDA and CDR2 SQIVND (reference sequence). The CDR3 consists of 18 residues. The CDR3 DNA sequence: TGTGCCAGTAGTATAGACTTCCCCCCCCGGACAGGCCGCTATGGCTACACCTTC. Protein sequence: CASSIDFPPRTGRYGYTF. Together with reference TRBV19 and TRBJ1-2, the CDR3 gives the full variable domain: DGGITQSPKYLFRKEGQNVTLSCEQNLNHDAMYWYRQDPGQGLRLIYYSQIVNDFQKGDIAEGYSVSREKKESFPLTVTSAQKNPTAFYLCASSIDFPPRTGRYGYTFGSGTRLTVV.

CDR3 loop: CASSLNPANTGELFF. In DNA, the CDR3 is TGCGCCAGCAGCTTGAACCCAGCGAACACCGGGGAGCTGTTTTTT. The chain couples TRBV5-1 to TRBJ2-2; D ambiguous. This CDR3 spans 15 amino acids. Germline loops: CDR1 SGHRS, CDR2 YFSETQ. V lost 1 base and J 0 bases, leaving 7 bases between the germline ends. Filled out from reference TRBV5-1 and TRBJ2-2, the complete variable domain reads KAGVTQTPRYLIKTRGQQVTLSCSPISGHRSVSWYQQTPGQGLQFLFEYFSETQRNKGNFPGRFSGRQFSNSRSEMNVSTLELGDSALYLCASSLNPANTGELFFGEGSRLTVL.

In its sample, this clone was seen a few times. CDR3 protein: CASSSGTTTDTQYF. CDR3 nucleotides: TGTGCCAGCAGCTCCGGGACCACCACAGATACGCAGTATTTT. The V call is TRBV7-2, the J call TRBJ2-3; D may correspond to TRBD1 or TRBD2 (5 bases each). Trimming pared 4 bases from V and 2 bases from J, leaving 10 bases between. The CDR3 consists of 14 residues. Germline assignment: CDR1 SGHTA and CDR2 FQGNSA.

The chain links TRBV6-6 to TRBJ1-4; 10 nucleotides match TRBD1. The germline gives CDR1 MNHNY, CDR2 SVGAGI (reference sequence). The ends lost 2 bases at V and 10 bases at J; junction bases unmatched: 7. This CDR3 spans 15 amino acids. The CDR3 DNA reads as TGTGCCAGCAGTTACGGGGGGACAGGGGAAGGAAAACTGTTTTTT. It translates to CASSYGGTGEGKLFF.

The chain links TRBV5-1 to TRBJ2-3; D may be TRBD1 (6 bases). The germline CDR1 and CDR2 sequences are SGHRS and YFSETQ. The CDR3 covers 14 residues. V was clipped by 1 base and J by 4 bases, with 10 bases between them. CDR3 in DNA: TGCGCCAGCAGCTTGTGGGGGCCTTCAGATACGCAGTATTTT. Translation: CASSLWGPSDTQYF.

This CDR3 reads CASSLAHVGTQYF. In nucleotides, the CDR3 is TGTGCCAGCAGCTTAGCCCACGTTGGGACCCAGTACTTC. This rearrangement joins TRBV7-8 to TRBJ2-5; no definite D call. Germline values: CDR1 SGHVS, CDR2 FQNEAQ. Trimming pared 0 bases from V and 7 bases from J, leaving 9 bases between. This CDR3 comprises 13 residues.

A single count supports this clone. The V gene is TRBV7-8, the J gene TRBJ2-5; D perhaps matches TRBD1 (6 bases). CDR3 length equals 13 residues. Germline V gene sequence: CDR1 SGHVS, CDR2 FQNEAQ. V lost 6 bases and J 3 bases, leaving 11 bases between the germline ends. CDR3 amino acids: CASSGGQKETQYF. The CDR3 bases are TGTGCCAGCAGTGGAGGACAGAAAGAGACCCAGTACTTC.

The CDR3 DNA reads TGCGCCAGCAGTTCCGGACAGGGAGGGGTAGGAGAGACCCAGTACTTC. The encoded protein is CASSSGQGGVGETQYF. The rearrangement links TRBV5-1 to TRBJ2-5, with a possible D match to TRBD1 (8 bases). The CDR3 covers 16 residues. Trimming removed 5 bases from V and 4 bases from J, with 21 bases in between. The germline V gene has CDR1 SGHRS and CDR2 YFSETQ.

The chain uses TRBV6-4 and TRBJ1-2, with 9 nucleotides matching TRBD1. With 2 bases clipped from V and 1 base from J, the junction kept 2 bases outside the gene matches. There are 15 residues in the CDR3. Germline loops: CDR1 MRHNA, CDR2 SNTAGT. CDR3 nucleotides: TGTGCCAGCAGTGACCCGGACAGGGGTAACTATGGCTACACCTTC. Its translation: CASSDPDRGNYGYTF.

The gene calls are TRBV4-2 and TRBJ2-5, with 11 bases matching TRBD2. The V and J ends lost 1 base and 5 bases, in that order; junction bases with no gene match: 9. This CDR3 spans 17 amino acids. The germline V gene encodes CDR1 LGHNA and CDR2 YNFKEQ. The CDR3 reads CASSQGPLASGGETQYF. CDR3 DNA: TGTGCCAGCAGCCAAGGTCCCCTAGCTAGCGGGGGGGAGACCCAGTACTTC.

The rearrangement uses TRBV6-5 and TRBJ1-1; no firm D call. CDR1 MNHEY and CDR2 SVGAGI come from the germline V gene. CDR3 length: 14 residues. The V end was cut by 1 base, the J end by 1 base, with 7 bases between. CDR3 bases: TGTGCCAGCAGTTACTTCGGCCCGAACACTGAAGCTTTCTTT. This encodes CASSYFGPNTEAFF.

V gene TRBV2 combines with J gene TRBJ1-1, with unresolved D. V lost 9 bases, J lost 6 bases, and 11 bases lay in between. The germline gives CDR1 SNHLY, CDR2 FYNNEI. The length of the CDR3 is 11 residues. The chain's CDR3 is CASTRVAEAFF. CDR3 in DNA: TGTGCCAGTACGCGGGTGGCTGAAGCTTTCTTT.